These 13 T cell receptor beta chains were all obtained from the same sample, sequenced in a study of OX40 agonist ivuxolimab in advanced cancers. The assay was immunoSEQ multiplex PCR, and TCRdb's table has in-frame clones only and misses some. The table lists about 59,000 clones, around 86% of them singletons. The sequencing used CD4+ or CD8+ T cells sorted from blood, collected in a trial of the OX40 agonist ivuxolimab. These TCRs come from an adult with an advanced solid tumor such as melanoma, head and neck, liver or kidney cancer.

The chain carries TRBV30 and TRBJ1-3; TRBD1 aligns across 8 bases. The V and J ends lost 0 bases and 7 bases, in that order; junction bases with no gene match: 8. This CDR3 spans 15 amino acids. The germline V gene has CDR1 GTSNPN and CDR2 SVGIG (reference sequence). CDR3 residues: CAWSVPQGASNTIYF. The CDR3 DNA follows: TGTGCCTGGAGTGTACCTCAGGGGGCAAGTAACACCATATATTTT.

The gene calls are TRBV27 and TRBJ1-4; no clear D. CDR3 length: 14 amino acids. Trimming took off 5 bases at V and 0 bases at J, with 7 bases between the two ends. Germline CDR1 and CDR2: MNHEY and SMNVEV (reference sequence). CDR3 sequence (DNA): TGTGCCAGCAGTCCGGGTACAACTAATGAAAAACTGTTTTTT. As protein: CASSPGTTNEKLFF.

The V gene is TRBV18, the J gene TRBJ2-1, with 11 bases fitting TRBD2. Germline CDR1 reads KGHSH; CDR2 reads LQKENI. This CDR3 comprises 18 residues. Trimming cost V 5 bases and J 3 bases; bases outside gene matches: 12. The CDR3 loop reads CASSDIMTSGIGYNEQFF. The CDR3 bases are TGTGCCAGCTCAGACATTATGACTAGCGGGATCGGCTACAATGAGCAGTTCTTC.

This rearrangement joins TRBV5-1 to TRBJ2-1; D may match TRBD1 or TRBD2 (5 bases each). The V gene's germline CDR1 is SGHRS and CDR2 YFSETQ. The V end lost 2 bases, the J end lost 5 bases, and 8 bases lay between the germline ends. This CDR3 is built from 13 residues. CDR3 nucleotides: TGCGCCAGCAGCTTTGGGACGGACAATGAGCAGTTCTTC. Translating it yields CASSFGTDNEQFF.

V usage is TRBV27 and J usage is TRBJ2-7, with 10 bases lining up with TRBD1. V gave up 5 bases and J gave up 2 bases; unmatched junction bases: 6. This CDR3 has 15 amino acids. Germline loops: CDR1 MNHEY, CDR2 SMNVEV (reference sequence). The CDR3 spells CASSPSTGGTYEQYF. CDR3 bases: TGTGCCAGCAGTCCTTCGACAGGGGGCACCTACGAGCAGTACTTC.

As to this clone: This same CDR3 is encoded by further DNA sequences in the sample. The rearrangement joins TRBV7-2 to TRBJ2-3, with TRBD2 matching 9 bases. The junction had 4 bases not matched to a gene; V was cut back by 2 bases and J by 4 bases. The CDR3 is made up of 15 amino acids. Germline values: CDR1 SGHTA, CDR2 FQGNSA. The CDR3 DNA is TGTGCCAGCAGCTTATTAGCGGGAGCCGCAGATACGCAGTATTTT. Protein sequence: CASSLLAGAADTQYF. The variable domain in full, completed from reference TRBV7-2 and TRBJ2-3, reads GAGVSQSPSNKVTEKGKDVELRCDPISGHTALYWYRQSLGQGLEFLIYFQGNSAPDKSGLPSDRFSAERTGGSVSTLTIQRTQQEDSAVYLCASSLLAGAADTQYFGPGTRLTVL.

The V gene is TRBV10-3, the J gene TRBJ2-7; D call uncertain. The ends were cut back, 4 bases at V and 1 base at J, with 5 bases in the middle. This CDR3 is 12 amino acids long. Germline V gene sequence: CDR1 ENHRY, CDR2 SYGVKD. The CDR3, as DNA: TGTGCCATCAGTGGTGGGTCCTACGAGCAGTACTTC. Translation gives CAISGGSYEQYF.

The CDR3 DNA sequence: TGTGCCAGCAGCTTGGGGCTACAGGGTCCCTCCTACAATGAGCAGTTCTTC. Translation gives CASSLGLQGPSYNEQFF. This chain uses TRBV7-3 with TRBJ2-1; D may be TRBD1 (6 bases). Trimming pared 3 bases from V and 0 bases from J, leaving 15 bases between. CDR3 size: 17 residues. CDR1 is SGHTA and CDR2 is FQGTGA in the germline V gene.

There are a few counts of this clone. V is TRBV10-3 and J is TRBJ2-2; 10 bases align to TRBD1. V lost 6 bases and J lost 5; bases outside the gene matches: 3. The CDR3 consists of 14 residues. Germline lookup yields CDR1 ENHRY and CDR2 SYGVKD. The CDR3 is CAISGDRGTGELFF. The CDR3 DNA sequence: TGTGCCATCAGCGGGGACAGGGGAACCGGGGAGCTGTTTTTT.

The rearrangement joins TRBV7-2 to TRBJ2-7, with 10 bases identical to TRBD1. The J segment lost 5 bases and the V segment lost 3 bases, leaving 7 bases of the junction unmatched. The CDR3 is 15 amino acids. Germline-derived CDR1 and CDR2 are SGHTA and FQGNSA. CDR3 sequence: CASSLVGQGLHEQYF. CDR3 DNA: TGTGCCAGCAGCTTGGTGGGACAGGGGCTCCACGAGCAGTACTTC.

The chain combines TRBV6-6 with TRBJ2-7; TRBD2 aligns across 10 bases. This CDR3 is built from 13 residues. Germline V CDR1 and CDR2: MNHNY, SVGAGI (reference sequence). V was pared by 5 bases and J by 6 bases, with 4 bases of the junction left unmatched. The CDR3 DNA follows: TGTGCCAGCAGTCCACTAGCGGGACCCGAGCAGTACTTC. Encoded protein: CASSPLAGPEQYF.

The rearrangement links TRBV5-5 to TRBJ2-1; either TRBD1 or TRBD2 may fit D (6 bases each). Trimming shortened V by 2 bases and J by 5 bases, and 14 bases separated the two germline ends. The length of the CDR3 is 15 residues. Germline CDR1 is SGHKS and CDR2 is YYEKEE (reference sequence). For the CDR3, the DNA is TGTGCCAGCAGCTTAGGAGGGGGGCATAACAATGAGCAGTTCTTC. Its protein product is CASSLGGGHNNEQFF. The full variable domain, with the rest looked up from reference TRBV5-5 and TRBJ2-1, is DAGVTQSPTHLIKTRGQQVTLRCSPISGHKSVSWYQQVLGQGPQFIFQYYEKEERGRGNFPDRFSARQFPNYSSELNVNALLLGDSALYLCASSLGGGHNNEQFFGPGTRLTVL.

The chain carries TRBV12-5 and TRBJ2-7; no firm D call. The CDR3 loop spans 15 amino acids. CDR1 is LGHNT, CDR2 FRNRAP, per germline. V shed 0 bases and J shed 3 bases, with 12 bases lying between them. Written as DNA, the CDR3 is TGTGCTAGTGGTTTGGTACGTTCTTACAGCTACGAGCAGTACTTC. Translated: CASGLVRSYSYEQYF.